The subject of this entry is one T cell receptor beta chain. The data belong to a study of blood T cell repertoires in COVID-19. Assay used: immunoSEQ multiplex PCR; TCRdb lists only in-frame clones, some missing. The data show 200,000 to 300,000 clones, 87% seen once. Germline-derived CDR1 and CDR2 are SQVTM and ANQGSEA. There are 15 residues in the CDR3. Between the trimmed V and J ends, which lost 1 base and 4 bases, there was a span of 14 bases. The chain couples TRBV29-1 to TRBJ2-1; TRBD2 is a possible D gene (6 bases). The sequence was collected from a woman in her forties or fifties with acute or convalescent COVID-19. Material: peripheral blood. The CDR3 here is CSVEGGTGGYNEQFF. The CDR3 DNA reads as TGCAGCGTTGAAGGTGGGACCGGGGGTTACAATGAGCAGTTCTTC.